These 20 T cell receptor beta chains were all obtained from the same sample, sequenced in a study of T cells in localized non-small cell lung cancer. Profiled with immunoSEQ multiplex PCR; TCRdb holds only in-frame clones, not every one. The table has 90,000 or so clones, roughly 87% seen once. The specimen was peripheral blood, collected before any cancer treatment. These TCRs come from a man aged 35 to 69 with stage I squamous cell lung carcinoma.

This clone was observed a handful of times. The sample carries other DNA sequences with the same CDR3. V is TRBV5-5 and J is TRBJ1-1; D not resolved. Germline V gives CDR1 SGHKS, CDR2 YYEKEE (reference sequence). This CDR3 has 14 amino acids. V was shortened by 4 bases and J by 0 bases, with 10 bases between the two germline ends. The CDR3 coding sequence is TGTGCCAGCAGCCCGAGTCTGTTGAACACTGAAGCTTTCTTT. It codes for CASSPSLLNTEAFF.

V and J are TRBV6-1 and TRBJ1-5; D not certain. There are 15 residues in the CDR3. V was trimmed by 6 bases and J by 0 bases, leaving 12 bases between them. Germline V lookup: CDR1 MNHNS, CDR2 SASEGT. CDR3 bases: TGTGCCAGCAGGAGCAGGATCCCTAGCAATCAGCCCCAGCATTTT. The encoded protein is CASRSRIPSNQPQHF.

The J gene is TRBJ1-3, the V gene TRBV9; D gene ambiguous. V was cut by 0 bases and J by 1 base, with 5 bases left in between. This CDR3 region has 14 residues. CDR1 and CDR2 from the germline V gene are SGDLS and YYNGEE. The CDR3: CASSVARSGNTIYF. The DNA for the CDR3 is TGTGCCAGCAGCGTAGCACGGTCTGGAAACACCATATATTTT.

The genes are TRBV9 and TRBJ1-1, with TRBD1 matching 7 bases. Germline V CDR1 and CDR2: SGDLS, YYNGEE. Trimming at V came to 4 bases and at J to 4 bases, leaving 7 bases not matched to a gene. This CDR3 region has 14 residues. CDR3 amino acids: CASSQGEWATEAFF. The CDR3 DNA sequence: TGTGCCAGCAGCCAGGGGGAGTGGGCCACTGAAGCTTTCTTT.

The chain joins TRBV7-2 to TRBJ1-2; D gene ambiguous. The CDR3 is 15 amino acids. Germline values: CDR1 SGHTA, CDR2 FQGNSA. Trimming shortened V by 2 bases and J by 9 bases, and 19 bases separated the two germline ends. The CDR3 nucleotides read TGTGCCAGCAGCTTATTCTTAATACCCGATAGTAGCTACACCTTC. Protein sequence: CASSLFLIPDSSYTF.

The sample holds a few counts of this clone. The chain carries TRBV6-5 and TRBJ1-5; D is unclear. The CDR3 has 14 residues. Germline lookup yields CDR1 MNHEY and CDR2 SVGAGI. Deletions cut 4 bases from V and 0 bases from J, with 7 bases between. The CDR3 sequence: CASSSVDSNQPQHF. The DNA for the CDR3 is TGTGCCAGCAGTTCCGTAGATAGCAATCAGCCCCAGCATTTT.

J is TRBJ2-5 and V is TRBV7-9; D is unresolved. The CDR3 is 15 amino acids. Germline assignment: CDR1 SEHNR and CDR2 FQNEAQ (reference sequence). Trimming took off 1 base at V and 4 bases at J, with 13 bases between the two ends. In DNA form, the CDR3 reads TGTGCCAGCAGCTTAGAAGTCGGGCGTCGAGAGACCCAGTACTTC. Translation: CASSLEVGRRETQYF. The complete variable domain, with remaining parts taken from reference TRBV7-9 and TRBJ2-5, reads DTGVSQNPRHKITKRGQNVTFRCDPISEHNRLYWYRQTLGQGPEFLTYFQNEAQLEKSRLLSDRFSAERPKGSFSTLEIQRTEQGDSAMYLCASSLEVGRRETQYFGPGTRLLVL.

CDR3 in DNA: TGTGCCAGTAGTTTTGGACAGAGAACTAATGAAAAACTGTTTTTT. It is translated as CASSFGQRTNEKLFF. The chain employs TRBV19 and TRBJ1-4, with a weak D call TRBD1 (6 bases). Germline values: CDR1 LNHDA, CDR2 SQIVND (reference sequence). V lost 5 bases to trimming and J lost 1 base, with 11 bases between them. The CDR3 runs 15 residues. Complete variable domain (other parts from reference TRBV19 and TRBJ1-4): DGGITQSPKYLFRKEGQNVTLSCEQNLNHDAMYWYRQDPGQGLRLIYYSQIVNDFQKGDIAEGYSVSREKKESFPLTVTSAQKNPTAFYLCASSFGQRTNEKLFFGSGTQLSVL.

V gene TRBV7-9 combines with J gene TRBJ1-1; 7 positions match TRBD1. Germline V CDR1 and CDR2: SEHNR, FQNEAQ (reference sequence). The CDR3 totals 14 residues. V shed 7 bases, J shed 4 bases, and the junction held 9 bases outside the gene matches. CDR3 DNA sequence: TGTGCCAGCAACCAAGGGGGCGCGGGCACTGAAGCTTTCTTT. As protein: CASNQGGAGTEAFF.

Comment on this clone: A junction boundary mismatches the germline segment, possibly from a read error. The rearrangement joins TRBV2 to TRBJ1-6, with a possible D match to TRBD1 (5 bases). Germline V gene lookup returns CDR1 SNHLY and CDR2 FYNNEI. This CDR3 is built from 9 residues. The CDR3: CSVGEPLHF. CDR3 DNA: TGCTCGGTGGGGGAACCCCTCCACTTT.

The rearrangement uses TRBV7-8 and TRBJ1-5, with a tentative D call TRBD1 (5 bases). There are 16 residues in the CDR3. The germline CDR1 and CDR2 sequences are SGHVS and FQNEAQ. Trimming removed 4 bases at V and 7 bases at J, with 20 bases between. The CDR3 sequence: CASSSLRAQGGQPQHF. Here the CDR3 DNA reads TGTGCCAGCAGCTCCCTCCGGGCCCAGGGCGGGCAGCCCCAGCATTTT.

The genes are TRBV4-3 and TRBJ1-2, with D possibly being TRBD1 (6 bases). Trimming took off 0 bases at V and 3 bases at J, with 11 bases between the two ends. This CDR3 contains 15 residues. The germline V gene has CDR1 LGHNA and CDR2 YSLEER. The CDR3 reads CASSQEPDSHYGYTF. CDR3 bases: TGCGCCAGCAGCCAAGAACCGGACAGCCACTATGGCTACACCTTC.

The V gene is TRBV28, the J gene TRBJ1-1; D call uncertain. CDR1 MDHEN and CDR2 SYDVKM come from the germline V gene. The CDR3 runs to 13 residues. V was pared by 6 bases and J by 1 base, with 9 bases between. In DNA form, the CDR3 reads TGTGCCAGCAGCCCGTCCCCGAACACTGAAGCTTTCTTT. Its translation: CASSPSPNTEAFF.

This rearrangement joins TRBV12-1 to TRBJ1-1; the table's D gene call, TRBD1, was not cross checked with the DNA. TRBV12-1 is a recognized pseudogene. The CDR3 is made up of 13 amino acids. The CDR3 coding sequence is TGTGCCAGCAGCTTCCAGGGGGACACTGAAGCTTTCTTT. Its protein is CASSFQGDTEAFF.

V gene TRBV4-1 combines with J gene TRBJ1-1; 7 nucleotides agree with TRBD1. CDR3 length: 16 residues. With 0 bases clipped from V and 5 bases from J, the junction kept 9 bases outside the gene matches. CDR1 and CDR2 from the germline V gene are MGHRA and YSYEKL. This chain's CDR3 is CASSQEGRGRMTEAFF. The DNA for the CDR3 is TGCGCCAGCAGCCAAGAGGGGAGGGGGCGGATGACTGAAGCTTTCTTT.

The chain employs TRBV6-6 and TRBJ2-5; perhaps TRBD1 as D (6 bases). The germline V gene has CDR1 MNHNY and CDR2 SVGAGI (reference sequence). CDR3 size: 16 residues. Trimming took 2 bases from V and 0 from J, leaving 13 bases between them. CDR3 residues: CASSYGQTINQETQYF. For the CDR3, the DNA is TGTGCCAGCAGTTACGGACAGACAATTAACCAAGAGACCCAGTACTTC.

This chain joins TRBV4-3 and TRBJ2-1; D may be TRBD1 or TRBD2 (5 bases each). V lost 1 base and J 8 bases, leaving 24 bases between the germline ends. CDR1 is LGHNA, CDR2 YSLEER, per germline. The CDR3 runs 18 residues. CDR3 amino acids: CASSQGSYWGPSFDEQFF. The CDR3 DNA follows: TGCGCCAGCAGCCAAGGCTCTTATTGGGGACCTAGTTTCGATGAGCAGTTCTTC.

The V call is TRBV4-1, the J call TRBJ1-6; no clear D gene. Trimming took off 0 bases at V and 1 base at J, with 10 bases between the two ends. The CDR3 sequence is 17 residues long. The germline gives CDR1 MGHRA, CDR2 YSYEKL. The CDR3 sequence is CASSQEPGRSYNSPLHF. As DNA, the CDR3 is TGCGCCAGCAGCCAAGAACCCGGGCGGTCCTATAATTCACCCCTCCACTTT.

CDR3 amino acids: CASSPKEEWTGYTF. CDR3 coding DNA: TGTGCCAGTAGTCCCAAGGAAGAGTGGACCGGCTACACCTTC. The chain uses TRBV19 and TRBJ1-2; D uncertain. Germline V gene sequence: CDR1 LNHDA, CDR2 SQIVND (reference sequence). This CDR3 has 14 amino acids. V was cut by 5 bases and J by 8 bases, with 18 bases left in between.

The chain joins TRBV28 to TRBJ2-5, with D perhaps TRBD2 (6 bases). V lost 2 bases to trimming and J lost 2 bases, with 6 bases between them. The CDR3 loop spans 13 amino acids. CDR1 is MDHEN, CDR2 SYDVKM, per germline. The CDR3 here is CASSLGGQETQYF. CDR3 DNA sequence: TGTGCCAGCAGTTTAGGGGGGCAAGAGACCCAGTACTTC. Filled out from reference TRBV28 and TRBJ2-5, the complete variable domain reads DVKVTQSSRYLVKRTGEKVFLECVQDMDHENMFWYRQDPGLGLRLIYFSYDVKMKEKGDIPEGYSVSREKKERFSLILESASTNQTSMYLCASSLGGQETQYFGPGTRLLVL.